This T cell receptor beta chain was sequenced in a study of blood T cell repertoires in COVID-19. The wider study: Samples of COVID-19 (acute and convalescent) were obtained from the United States, Italy and Spain.

Trimming took 2 bases from V and 2 from J, leaving 12 bases between them. The germline V gene encodes CDR1 KGHSH and CDR2 LQKENI. CDR3 length: 15 amino acids. Methods used by the authors: It was from reference gene primer amplification that nucleated cell counts were estimated. Some clones are missing from TCRdb's copy, which holds only in-frame ones; the method was immunoSEQ multiplex PCR. For V, J and clone size, that table is used; D and trimming come from the DNA. The data show 190,000 or so clones, with 83% seen just once and 2.9% held by the top ten. This clonotype was sampled from a man between 50 and 59 years old with active or convalescent COVID-19. The rearrangement joins TRBV18 to TRBJ1-2; a weak D match, TRBD1 (6 bases). The sample was peripheral blood. The CDR3: CASSPLQGGNYGYTF. CDR3 bases: TGTGCCAGCTCACCATTACAGGGTGGGAACTATGGCTACACCTTC.